One and the same sample provided the 21 T cell receptor beta chains below, sequenced in a study of T cell changes during pregnancy in multiple sclerosis. Profiling relied on immunoSEQ multiplex PCR, and the TCRdb table lists in-frame clones only, not all of them. The table records about 42,000 clones, about 90% of them present only once. Source: CD4+ T cells from peripheral blood mononuclear cells, taken in the second trimester of pregnancy. These receptors were obtained from a female donor in good health, enrolled as a control in a pregnancy study.

This chain connects TRBV28 to TRBJ2-3; D may be TRBD2 (5 bases). The CDR3 totals 15 residues. Deletions cut 6 bases from V and 0 bases from J, with 13 bases between. The germline CDR1 and CDR2 sequences are MDHEN and SYDVKM. The CDR3 sequence: CASRLGGPSTDTQYF. As DNA, the CDR3 is TGTGCCAGCAGGTTGGGCGGGCCTAGCACAGATACGCAGTATTTT.

This chain joins TRBV5-6 and TRBJ1-2; weak D call: TRBD1 (6 bases). Germline V gene sequence: CDR1 SGHDT, CDR2 YYEEEE. This CDR3 is built from 12 residues. Trimming took 8 bases from V and 8 from J, leaving 16 bases between them. For the CDR3, the DNA is TGTGCCAGTTTTCGGCGGCAGGGGGGCTACACCTTC. Translation gives CASFRRQGGYTF.

This chain uses TRBV6-6 with TRBJ1-2, with 8 nucleotides matching TRBD1. The germline gives CDR1 MNHNY, CDR2 SVGAGI (reference sequence). With 0 bases clipped from V and 2 bases from J, the junction kept 5 bases outside the gene matches. The CDR3 consists of 16 residues. In DNA form, the CDR3 reads TGTGCCAGCAGTTACTCGGGTGGACAGGGAAACTATGGCTACACCTTC. Translating gives CASSYSGGQGNYGYTF.

The chain combines TRBV29-1 with TRBJ2-7; maybe TRBD1 (5 bases). Germline CDR1 SQVTM, CDR2 ANQGSEA. The CDR3 is 13 residues long. With 0 bases removed from V and 5 bases from J, the gap between germline ends came to 11 bases. The CDR3 sequence is CSVEEFQGHEQYF. The CDR3 DNA is TGCAGCGTTGAAGAGTTCCAGGGCCACGAGCAGTACTTC.

The V call is TRBV5-5, the J call TRBJ2-1; maybe TRBD1 (5 bases). V lost 0 bases and J 0 bases, leaving 10 bases between the germline ends. This CDR3 comprises 16 residues. Looked up from germline, CDR1 is SGHKS and CDR2 is YYEKEE (reference sequence). The CDR3, as DNA: TGTGCCAGCAGCTTGGCCCCCAGGGTCTCCTACAATGAGCAGTTCTTC. Encoded protein: CASSLAPRVSYNEQFF. The full variable domain, completed using reference TRBV5-5 and TRBJ2-1, is DAGVTQSPTHLIKTRGQQVTLRCSPISGHKSVSWYQQVLGQGPQFIFQYYEKEERGRGNFPDRFSARQFPNYSSELNVNALLLGDSALYLCASSLAPRVSYNEQFFGPGTRLTVL.

In this sample, this clone turned up once. The V gene is TRBV7-8, the J gene TRBJ2-2; 12 bases agree with TRBD1. Losses at the gene ends were 3 bases for V and 9 bases for J; bases not matched to a gene: 8. Germline values: CDR1 SGHVS, CDR2 FQNEAQ. The CDR3 runs to 16 residues. The CDR3 region is CASSFSGTGGLRELFF. The CDR3 DNA sequence: TGTGCCAGCAGCTTCAGCGGGACAGGGGGCCTCCGGGAGCTGTTTTTT.

The chain uses TRBV11-2 and TRBJ1-2; D remains ambiguous. Germline CDR1 and CDR2: SGHAT and FQNNGV. There are 16 residues in the CDR3. V was trimmed by 0 bases and J by 2 bases, leaving 13 bases between them. The CDR3 DNA sequence: TGTGCCAGCAGCTTAGATCGTGCCAGAACAAACTATGGCTACACCTTC. Protein sequence: CASSLDRARTNYGYTF.

V and J are TRBV7-8 and TRBJ2-3; 7 bases map to TRBD1. V lost 3 bases, J lost 5 bases, and 5 bases stayed unmatched. The V gene's germline CDR1 is SGHVS and CDR2 FQNEAQ. The CDR3 totals 14 residues. Written as DNA, the CDR3 is TGTGCCAGCAGCTTCAGTGCAGGGGGAGATACGCAGTATTTT. Residues: CASSFSAGGDTQYF.

The chain carries TRBV2 and TRBJ2-7; unclear D gene. Germline CDR1 is SNHLY and CDR2 is FYNNEI. The CDR3 length is 14 residues. Trimming removed 8 bases at V and 3 bases at J, with 17 bases between. CDR3 amino acids: CASRGGGYGYEQYF. The CDR3 coding sequence is TGTGCCAGCCGAGGCGGTGGCTACGGCTACGAGCAGTACTTC.

The chain carries TRBV7-9 and TRBJ1-3; D unclear. The germline V gene encodes CDR1 SEHNR and CDR2 FQNEAQ (reference sequence). V was pared by 3 bases and J by 0 bases, with 15 bases between. The CDR3 consists of 17 residues. The DNA for the CDR3 is TGTGCCAGCAGCTTTCGCCTTAGCGGGTACTCTGGAAACACCATATATTTT. The encoded protein is CASSFRLSGYSGNTIYF. Complete variable domain (other parts from reference TRBV7-9 and TRBJ1-3): DTGVSQNPRHKITKRGQNVTFRCDPISEHNRLYWYRQTLGQGPEFLTYFQNEAQLEKSRLLSDRFSAERPKGSFSTLEIQRTEQGDSAMYLCASSFRLSGYSGNTIYFGEGSWLTVV.

In DNA, the CDR3 is TGTGCCAGCAGCCCAATGACAGTAGGTTACAATGAGCAGTTCTTC. It codes for CASSPMTVGYNEQFF. The chain employs TRBV6-5 and TRBJ2-1; TRBD1 is a possible D gene (5 bases). This CDR3 spans 15 amino acids. Per the germline V gene, CDR1 is MNHEY and CDR2 is SVGAGI. V lost 6 bases and J 4 bases, leaving 16 bases between the germline ends.

This clone was counted once. V usage is TRBV15 and J usage is TRBJ2-5; 7 positions match TRBD1. Germline V CDR1 and CDR2: LNHNV, YYDKDF (reference sequence). The V segment lost 9 bases and the J segment 3 bases; nucleotides outside the gene matches: 10. The CDR3 consists of 14 residues. The CDR3 region is CATTPGQNEETQYF. The CDR3 bases are TGTGCCACAACTCCGGGACAGAACGAAGAGACCCAGTACTTC.

The V call is TRBV19, the J call TRBJ1-6; a possible D gene is TRBD1 (5 bases). CDR1 and CDR2 (germline): LNHDA, SQIVND (reference sequence). Trimming pared 0 bases from V and 8 bases from J, leaving 8 bases between. The CDR3 has 14 residues. DNA of the CDR3: TGTGCCAGTAGTATAGAGGGCAGGGATTCACCCCTCCACTTT. It codes for CASSIEGRDSPLHF.

V and J are TRBV5-4 and TRBJ2-5; TRBD2 might be the D (7 bases). Germline lookup yields CDR1 SGHNT and CDR2 YYREEE (reference sequence). This CDR3 comprises 16 residues. Trimming cost V 1 base and J 1 base, with 14 bases left between them. CDR3 amino acids: CASSLRSAGAQETQYF. The CDR3 bases are TGTGCCAGCAGCTTGAGGTCGGCGGGGGCCCAAGAGACCCAGTACTTC.

The chain is built from TRBV29-1 and TRBJ1-2, with D maybe TRBD1 (6 bases). Germline CDR1 and CDR2: SQVTM and ANQGSEA. The length of the CDR3 is 12 residues. Trimming cost V 4 bases and J 10 bases, with 16 bases left between them. This CDR3 reads CSVAGTKADYTF. In DNA, the CDR3 is TGCAGCGTTGCCGGGACAAAGGCAGACTACACCTTC.

The chain is built from TRBV2 and TRBJ2-3; TRBD2 might be the D (5 bases). Germline CDR1 reads SNHLY; CDR2 reads FYNNEI. This CDR3 contains 14 residues. Trimming cost V 7 bases and J 6 bases, with 17 bases left between them. In nucleotides, the CDR3 is TGTGCCAGCAAGGGCGGGTCCCCCCCCGATACGCAGTATTTT. It is translated as CASKGGSPPDTQYF. Filled out from reference TRBV2 and TRBJ2-3, the complete variable domain reads EPEVTQTPSHQVTQMGQEVILRCVPISNHLYFYWYRQILGQKVEFLVSFYNNEISEKSEIFDDQFSVERPDGSNFTLKIRSTKLEDSAMYFCASKGGSPPDTQYFGPGTRLTVL.

The chain employs TRBV18 and TRBJ2-3, with 10 bases matching TRBD2. Germline V lookup: CDR1 KGHSH, CDR2 LQKENI. The CDR3 totals 14 residues. V dropped 3 bases and J dropped 6; count of bases not matched to a gene: 3. The CDR3 sequence is CASSPLAGVDTQYF. CDR3 DNA: TGTGCCAGCTCACCTCTAGCGGGGGTTGATACGCAGTATTTT.

V gene TRBV4-2 combines with J gene TRBJ2-3, with 13 bases lining up with TRBD2. With V trimmed by 0 bases and J by 0 bases, 9 bases remained unmatched. CDR3 length: 20 residues. Germline CDR1 LGHNA, CDR2 YNFKEQ. CDR3 in DNA: TGTGCCAGCAGCCAAGAAGTAGGACTAGCGGGAGTCCCCAGCACAGATACGCAGTATTTT. Amino acids: CASSQEVGLAGVPSTDTQYF.

The chain has TRBV7-9 and TRBJ2-1; the match to TRBD2 covers 10 bases. The trim removed 0 bases at V and 9 bases at J, leaving 11 bases unmatched. Germline V gives CDR1 SEHNR, CDR2 FQNEAQ (reference sequence). This CDR3 contains 17 residues. The CDR3 DNA sequence: TGTGCCAGCAGCTTAGCCCTCTATAGCGGGAGGTCGGTTGAGCAGTTCTTC. Residues: CASSLALYSGRSVEQFF. Drawing the rest from reference TRBV7-9 and TRBJ2-1, the complete variable domain is DTGVSQNPRHKITKRGQNVTFRCDPISEHNRLYWYRQTLGQGPEFLTYFQNEAQLEKSRLLSDRFSAERPKGSFSTLEIQRTEQGDSAMYLCASSLALYSGRSVEQFFGPGTRLTVL.

This sequence joins TRBV19 and TRBJ2-1, with 9 positions matching TRBD1. The CDR3 has 16 residues. CDR1 LNHDA and CDR2 SQIVND come from the germline V gene (reference sequence). Unmatched junction bases numbered 9, after V lost 3 bases and J lost 6 bases. The CDR3 loop reads CASSIDNRGPINEQFF. The CDR3 region has the DNA TGTGCCAGTAGTATCGATAACAGGGGGCCTATCAATGAGCAGTTCTTC.

The rearrangement links TRBV5-4 to TRBJ2-2; 12 bases are a match to TRBD2. V shed 1 base, J shed 5 bases, and the junction held 3 bases outside the gene matches. The CDR3 covers 16 residues. CDR1 and CDR2 (germline): SGHNT, YYREEE (reference sequence). The CDR3 nucleotides read TGTGCCAGCAGCTTGCAACTAGCGGGAGGTACCGGGGAGCTGTTTTTT. The encoded protein is CASSLQLAGGTGELFF.